Following are 10 T cell receptor beta chains from one sample sequenced in a study of graft-versus-host responses after intestinal transplantation. Clones were sequenced by immunoSEQ multiplex PCR, and TCRdb holds only the in-frame ones, with some missing. The repertoire holds some 69,000 clones, with about nine tenths as singletons. This specimen was bone marrow, taken approximately 740 days after intestinal transplantation. The origin of the receptors is a human patient who received an intestinal transplant, so some T cells may come from the graft donor.

J is TRBJ2-1 and V is TRBV7-9; D not resolved. CDR1 is SEHNR, CDR2 FQNEAQ, per germline (reference sequence). The CDR3 sequence is 12 residues long. V lost 2 bases and J 6 bases, leaving 5 bases between the germline ends. The CDR3 protein is CASSLPGNEQFF. The CDR3 DNA reads TGTGCCAGCAGCTTACCAGGCAATGAGCAGTTCTTC.

The chain uses TRBV6-1 and TRBJ1-3; 7 nucleotides line up with TRBD1. CDR3 size: 16 residues. Trimming took 3 bases from V and 3 from J; bases not matched to a gene: 8. In germline, CDR1 is MNHNS, CDR2 SASEGT. The CDR3 reads CASSESRQGLGNTIYF. The CDR3 nucleotides read TGTGCCAGCAGTGAGTCCAGACAGGGCCTTGGAAACACCATATATTTT.

The gene calls are TRBV4-1 and TRBJ2-2, with 7 bases matching TRBD2. Germline CDR1 reads MGHRA; CDR2 reads YSYEKL. The CDR3 consists of 18 residues. J lost 6 bases, V lost 2 bases, and 15 bases had no gene match. CDR3 loop: CASSQLRMGLAVPGELFF. The CDR3 bases are TGCGCCAGCAGCCAATTGCGTATGGGGCTAGCGGTTCCCGGGGAGCTGTTTTTT.

For the CDR3, the DNA is TGTGCCAGCTCACCAGGGGCTAGCTACGAGCAGTACTTC. This sequence encodes CASSPGASYEQYF. The J gene is TRBJ2-7, the V gene TRBV18; D is perhaps TRBD1 (5 bases). Germline assignment: CDR1 KGHSH and CDR2 LQKENI. The CDR3 has 13 residues. The V end was cut by 2 bases, the J end by 3 bases, with 8 bases between. The variable domain in full, with the rest retrieved from reference TRBV18 and TRBJ2-7, is NAGVMQNPRHLVRRRGQEARLRCSPMKGHSHVYWYRQLPEEGLKFMVYLQKENIIDESGMPKERFSAEFPKEGPSILRIQQVVRGDSAAYFCASSPGASYEQYFGPGTRLTVT.

This chain joins TRBV19 and TRBJ1-2; TRBD1 matches at 8 bases. The CDR3 spans 13 residues. Germline loops: CDR1 LNHDA, CDR2 SQIVND (reference sequence). Losses at the gene ends were 7 bases for V and 6 bases for J; bases not matched to a gene: 7. CDR3 DNA: TGTGCCAGTACCATATTACAGGGGGATGGCTACACCTTC. Residues: CASTILQGDGYTF.

DNA of the CDR3: TGTGCCAGCAGCTTCGGACAGTTCGGGAATTCACCCCTCCACTTT. Its protein product is CASSFGQFGNSPLHF. The chain employs TRBV11-2 and TRBJ1-6; tentatively, D is TRBD1 (6 bases). The V and J ends lost 3 bases and 7 bases respectively, with 13 bases between them. CDR3 length: 15 amino acids. The germline V gene encodes CDR1 SGHAT and CDR2 FQNNGV.

V gene TRBV5-4 combines with J gene TRBJ2-7; no definite D call. Per germline, CDR1 SGHNT and CDR2 YYREEE (reference sequence). This CDR3 comprises 14 residues. Between the trimmed V and J ends, which lost 0 bases and 9 bases, there was a span of 16 bases. This CDR3 is CASSLDLGPIAQYF. The CDR3 nucleotides read TGTGCCAGCAGCTTGGACTTAGGACCAATTGCGCAGTACTTC.

The chain joins TRBV6-5 to TRBJ2-7, with TRBD1 matching over 7 bases. The J segment lost 3 bases and the V segment lost 5 bases, leaving 7 bases of the junction unmatched. Germline V gene sequence: CDR1 MNHEY, CDR2 SVGAGI. The CDR3 runs to 14 residues. DNA of the CDR3: TGTGCCAGCAGTCTACAGGGGTCCCGCTACGAGCAGTACTTC. This encodes CASSLQGSRYEQYF.

This chain joins TRBV5-1 and TRBJ2-7; 13 bases match TRBD2. The V segment lost 3 bases and the J segment 0 bases; nucleotides outside the gene matches: 6. CDR3 length: 17 residues. Per the germline V gene, CDR1 is SGHRS and CDR2 is YFSETQ. This CDR3 is CASSSGLAGADSYEQYF. The CDR3 coding sequence is TGCGCCAGCAGCTCCGGACTAGCGGGGGCCGACTCCTACGAGCAGTACTTC.

This chain links TRBV5-1 with TRBJ2-7; 9 nucleotides agree with TRBD2. This CDR3 contains 19 residues. In germline, CDR1 is SGHRS, CDR2 YFSETQ. J lost 3 bases, V lost 4 bases, and 20 bases had no gene match. The CDR3 sequence is CASSRDGIAGDTLFYEQYF. CDR3 DNA sequence: TGCGCCAGCAGCAGGGACGGGATAGCGGGAGATACCCTCTTCTACGAGCAGTACTTC.